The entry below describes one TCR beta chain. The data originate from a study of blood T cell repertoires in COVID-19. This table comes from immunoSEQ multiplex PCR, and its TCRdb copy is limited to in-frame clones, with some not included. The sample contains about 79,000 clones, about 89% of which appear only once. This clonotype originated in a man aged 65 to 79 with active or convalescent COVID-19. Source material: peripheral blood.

The CDR3 is CASSQERVRSSNEQYF. As DNA, the CDR3 is TGTGCCAGCAGCCAAGAGCGGGTGCGTTCGTCCAACGAGCAGTACTTC. The chain recombines TRBV3-1 (or the pseudogene TRBV3-2) with TRBJ2-7; D perhaps matches TRBD2 (5 bases). The CDR3 extends over 16 amino acids. Germline values: CDR1 LGHDT, CDR2 YNNKEL (reference sequence). Trimming took off 0 bases at V and 5 bases at J, with 17 bases between the two ends.